This TCR beta chain was documented in a study of regulatory T cells in long-lasting Graves disease. Broader study findings: Persistent Graves' patients showed less TCR diversity than newly diagnosed ones.

As to this clonotype: Its antigen is undetermined.

Time point given: newly diagnosed GD, antithyroid drugs for less than 3 months. PBMC-extracted RNA yielded the TCR library. It was by American Thyroid Association guidelines that Graves' disease was diagnosed. An endocrinology department located in Xi'an, China, was where the patients came from. HTBI primers from iRepertoire and Arm-PCR of CDR3 regions yielded the TCR beta libraries. TCRdb analysed the multiplex PCR reads with MiXCR anew, one entry per CDR3 protein. The profile shows hundreds of thousands of distinct CDR3 sequences, approximately 15% of them singletons. Per the germline V gene, CDR1 is LNHDA and CDR2 is SQIVND (reference sequence). V lost 3 bases, J lost 0 bases, and 13 bases stayed unmatched. The CDR3 is 20 amino acids. These data were also filed under a second study, of T cells in Graves' hyperthyroidism and ophthalmopathy. This second study notes: TCR CDR3 underwent first-round RT-PCR with the HTBI primer set.

Sequenced material: peripheral blood mononuclear cells (PBMCs), taken at new diagnosis, from a patient treated with antithyroid drugs. The TCR comes from a woman aged 25 to 39 with Graves disease. The chain links TRBV19 to TRBJ2-1; 11 bases agree with TRBD2. CDR3 in DNA: TGTGCCAGTAGTATTTTTACTTTGGGACTAGCGGCTCGCTCCTACAATGAGCAGTTCTTC. The encoded protein is CASSIFTLGLAARSYNEQFF.